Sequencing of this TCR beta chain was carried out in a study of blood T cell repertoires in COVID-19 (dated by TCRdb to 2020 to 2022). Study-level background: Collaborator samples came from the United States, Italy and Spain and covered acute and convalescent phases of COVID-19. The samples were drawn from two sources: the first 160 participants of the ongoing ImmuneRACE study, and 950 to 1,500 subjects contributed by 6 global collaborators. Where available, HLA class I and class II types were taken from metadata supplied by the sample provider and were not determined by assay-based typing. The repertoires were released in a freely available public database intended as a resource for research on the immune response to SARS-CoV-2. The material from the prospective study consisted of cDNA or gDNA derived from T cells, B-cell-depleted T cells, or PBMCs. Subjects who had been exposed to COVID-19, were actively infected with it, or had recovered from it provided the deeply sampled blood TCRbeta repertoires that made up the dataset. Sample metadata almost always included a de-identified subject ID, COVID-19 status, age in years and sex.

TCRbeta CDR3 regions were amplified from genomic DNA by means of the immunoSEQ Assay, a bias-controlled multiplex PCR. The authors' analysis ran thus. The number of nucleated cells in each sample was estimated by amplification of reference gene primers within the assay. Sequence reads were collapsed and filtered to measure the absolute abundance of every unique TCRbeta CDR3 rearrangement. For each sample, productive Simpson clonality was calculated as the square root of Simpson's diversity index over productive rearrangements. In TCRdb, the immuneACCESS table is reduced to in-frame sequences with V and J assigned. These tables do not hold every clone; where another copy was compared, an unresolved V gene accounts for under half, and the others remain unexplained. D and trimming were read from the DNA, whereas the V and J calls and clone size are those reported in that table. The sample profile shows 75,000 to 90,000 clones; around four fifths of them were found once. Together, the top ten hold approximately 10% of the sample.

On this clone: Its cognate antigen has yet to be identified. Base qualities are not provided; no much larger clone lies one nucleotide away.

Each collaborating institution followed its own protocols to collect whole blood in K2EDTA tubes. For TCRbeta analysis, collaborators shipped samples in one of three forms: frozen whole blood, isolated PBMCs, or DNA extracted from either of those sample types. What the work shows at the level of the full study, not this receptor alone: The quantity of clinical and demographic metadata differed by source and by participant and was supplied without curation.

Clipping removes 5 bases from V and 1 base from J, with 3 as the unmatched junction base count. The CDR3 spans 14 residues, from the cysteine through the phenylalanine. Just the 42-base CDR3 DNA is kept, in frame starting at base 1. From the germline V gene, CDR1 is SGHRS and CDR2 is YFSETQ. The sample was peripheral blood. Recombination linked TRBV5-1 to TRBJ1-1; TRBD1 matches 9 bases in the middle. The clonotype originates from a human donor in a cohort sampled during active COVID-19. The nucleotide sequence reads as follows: TGCGCCAGCAGGCCGGGACAGGGGAACACTGAAGCTTTCTTT. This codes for CASRPGQGNTEAFF.